This is a list of T cell receptor beta chains from one sample in a study of blood T cell repertoires in COVID-19. TCRdb keeps only in-frame clones here, not all; method: immunoSEQ multiplex PCR. Here the sample spans about 200,000 clones, 94% being singletons. The specimen was peripheral blood. The receptor set was obtained from a man aged 25-45 years with COVID-19, enrolled during active disease. Each CDR3 is given with its conserved first and last residue. The D gene is left open where the match is weak. Where a row states a size, it is once, few, many or the class of an expanded clone; other rows omit it.

CDR3aa,CDR3nt,d_gene,v_gene,len,abundance,j_gene
CASTPDEGTEAFF,TGTGCCAGCACCCCTGATGAGGGCACTGAAGCTTTCTTT,.,TRBV12-3/TRBV12-4,13,.,TRBJ1-1
CASRRDSDSYEQYF,TGTGCCTCACGCCGGGACAGCGATTCCTACGAGCAGTACTTC,TRBD1,TRBV6-5,14,.,TRBJ2-7
CASSLDGGYNEQFF,TGTGCCAGCAGCTTAGATGGCGGCTACAATGAGCAGTTCTTC,.,TRBV11-3,14,.,TRBJ2-1
CASSLRPGLAGELFF,TGCGCCAGCAGCTTGAGGCCAGGGTTGGCCGGGGAGCTGTTTTTT,.,TRBV5-1,15,.,TRBJ2-2
CASSQESGYSGNTIYF,TGTGCCAGCAGCCAAGAGTCGGGATACTCTGGAAACACCATATATTTT,.,TRBV14,16,.,TRBJ1-3
CASNGPMNTEAFF,TGTGCCAGTAACGGTCCGATGAACACTGAAGCTTTCTTT,.,TRBV19,13,.,TRBJ1-1
CASSLEREGEAFF,TGTGCCAGCAGCTTAGAAAGGGAGGGTGAAGCTTTCTTT,.,TRBV7-3,13,.,TRBJ1-1
CASSFLDRGSTEAFF,TGTGCCAGCAGCTTCCTCGACAGGGGGAGCACTGAAGCTTTCTTT,TRBD1,TRBV7-9,15,.,TRBJ1-1
CASSLRAGGGNSPLHF,TGCGCCAGCAGCTTGCGTGCAGGGGGCGGGAATTCACCCCTCCACTTT,TRBD1,TRBV5-1,16,.,TRBJ1-6
CASSYSGRNYEQYF,TGTGCCAGCAGTTACTCGGGGCGAAACTACGAGCAGTACTTC,.,TRBV6-5,14,.,TRBJ2-7
CASSLLAGGGNEQFF,TGTGCCAGCAGTCTCCTAGCGGGGGGGGGCAATGAGCAGTTCTTC,TRBD2,TRBV3-1/TRBV3-2,15,once,TRBJ2-1
CASGLSTGTAIYGYTF,TGTGCTAGTGGTTTGAGTACCGGGACAGCCATCTATGGCTACACCTTC,TRBD1,TRBV12-5,16,few,TRBJ1-2
CASSSADSSYEQYF,TGTGCCAGCAGTTCAGCCGACAGCTCCTACGAGCAGTACTTC,.,TRBV27,14,.,TRBJ2-7
CASSFETSSNEQFF,TGTGCCAGCAGCTTTGAGACTAGTTCCAATGAGCAGTTCTTC,.,TRBV7-9,14,.,TRBJ2-1
CASSQKTGVGGNTIYF,TGCGCCAGCAGCCAGAAGACAGGGGTTGGAGGAAACACCATATATTTT,TRBD1,TRBV4-1,16,.,TRBJ1-3
CASSGQGSPLHF,TGTGCCAGCAGCGGACAGGGCTCACCCCTCCACTTT,TRBD1,TRBV12-3/TRBV12-4,12,.,TRBJ1-6
CASSPGLAGDTQYF,TGTGCCAGCAGTCCCGGACTAGCTGGTGATACGCAGTATTTT,TRBD2,TRBV6-4,14,.,TRBJ2-3
CASSYSRGGQPQHF,TGTGCCAGCAGTTACTCGAGAGGAGGCCAGCCCCAGCATTTT,.,TRBV6-6,14,.,TRBJ1-5
CASSPIGEAYNEQFF,TGTGCCAGCTCACCAATCGGGGAGGCCTACAATGAGCAGTTCTTC,.,TRBV18,15,.,TRBJ2-1
CASSSQIAGPYNEQFF,TGTGCCAGCAGCTCCCAAATAGCGGGTCCCTACAATGAGCAGTTCTTC,TRBD2,TRBV7-2,16,.,TRBJ2-1
CASSSQGSLYGYTF,TGTGCCAGCAGTTCGCAGGGCTCCCTCTATGGCTACACCTTC,.,TRBV25-1,14,once,TRBJ1-2
CAGRAGNDYGYTF,TGTGCCGGCCGAGCAGGGAACGACTATGGCTACACCTTC,.,TRBV2,13,.,TRBJ1-2
CASSQEGVVIAEAFF,TGTGCCAGCAGCCAAGAAGGGGTTGTAATCGCTGAAGCTTTCTTT,.,TRBV3-1/TRBV3-2,15,.,TRBJ1-1
CASSLTRLGSYNEQFF,TGTGCCAGCAGCCTAACCCGACTAGGCTCCTACAATGAGCAGTTCTTC,.,TRBV3-1/TRBV3-2,16,.,TRBJ2-1
CSVDRGGEETQYF,TGCAGCGTTGATAGGGGGGGGGAAGAGACCCAGTACTTC,.,TRBV29-1,13,.,TRBJ2-5
CASSLDKDSWPGGDSNTGELFF,TGTGCCAGCAGCTTAGATAAAGACTCCTGGCCTGGCGGGGACTCGAACACCGGGGAGCTGTTTTTT,.,TRBV7-6,22,.,TRBJ2-2
CASSQEFTGGALYGYTF,TGCGCCAGCAGCCAAGAGTTTACAGGGGGCGCGCTCTATGGCTACACCTTC,TRBD1,TRBV4-1,17,.,TRBJ1-2
CASSVVSGSSTDTQYF,TGTGCCAGCAGCGTCGTTAGCGGGTCTAGCACAGATACGCAGTATTTT,TRBD2,TRBV7-3,16,.,TRBJ2-3
CASSPPRGDRGTEAFF,TGTGCCAGCTCACCACCGCGGGGGGATCGGGGCACTGAAGCTTTCTTT,.,TRBV18,16,.,TRBJ1-1
CASSQALRGNYGYTF,TGTGCCAGCAGCCAAGCGCTCAGAGGTAACTATGGCTACACCTTC,.,TRBV3-1/TRBV3-2,15,.,TRBJ1-2